This T cell receptor (beta chain) was profiled in a study of naive and memory T cell subsets. The CDR3 is 12 residues long. Looked up from germline, CDR1 is KGHSH and CDR2 is LQKENI. With 4 bases removed from V and 5 bases from J, the gap between germline ends came to 8 bases. Ligated cDNA underwent four rounds of PCR with nested alpha and beta constant region primers and SP2. In TCRdb, the 5' RACE reads were re-called with MiXCR into one record per CDR3 protein. The sample records tens of thousands of distinct CDR3 sequences, approximately 8.5% being singletons. The library had UMIs added by 3' ligation of an oligonucleotide to TCR cDNA. Whole-blood samples were roughly 2.3 ml of peripheral blood from healthy adult volunteers.

This TCR derives from a female donor in good health. V and J are TRBV18 and TRBJ2-5; D gene ambiguous. For the CDR3, the DNA is TGTGCCAGCTCACAAGGTCGGGAGACCCAGTACTTC. Translated, it gives CASSQGRETQYF. Drawing the rest from reference TRBV18 and TRBJ2-5, the complete variable domain is NAGVMQNPRHLVRRRGQEARLRCSPMKGHSHVYWYRQLPEEGLKFMVYLQKENIIDESGMPKERFSAEFPKEGPSILRIQQVVRGDSAAYFCASSQGRETQYFGPGTRLLVL.